Below are 4 T cell receptor beta chains sequenced from a single sample in a study of blood T cell repertoires in COVID-19. Libraries were prepared by immunoSEQ multiplex PCR; TCRdb keeps only in-frame clonotypes and omits some of them. The sample carries nearly 250,000 clones, almost 85% recorded once. Sequencing used PBMCs or T cells enriched from blood (not recorded which). All receptors derive from a woman aged 50 to 60 with acute COVID-19.

The genes are TRBV15 and TRBJ2-2; 10 bases are a match to TRBD2. Germline lookup yields CDR1 LNHNV and CDR2 YYDKDF (reference sequence). The CDR3 is 22 amino acids. J gave up 1 base and V 0 bases, and 17 bases lay outside the gene matches. Written as DNA, the CDR3 is TGTGCCACCAGCAGAGATGGGAGCGGGACTAGCGTTCCTGGGGTGAACACCGGGGAGCTGTTTTTT. Its translation is CATSRDGSGTSVPGVNTGELFF.

V is TRBV27 and J is TRBJ2-5; 12 bases match TRBD2. V lost 6 bases, J lost 3 bases, and 5 bases stayed unmatched. The CDR3 runs to 15 residues. The germline CDR1 and CDR2 sequences are MNHEY and SMNVEV (reference sequence). CDR3 amino acids: CASSSLAGGKETQYF. CDR3 coding DNA: TGTGCCAGCAGCTCTCTAGCGGGGGGGAAAGAGACCCAGTACTTC.

This clone occurred a few times. The chain uses TRBV19 and TRBJ2-2, with 7 bases identical to TRBD1. From germline, CDR1 is LNHDA and CDR2 SQIVND (reference sequence). V shed 11 bases, J shed 0 bases, and the junction held 6 bases outside the gene matches. The CDR3 has 14 residues. CDR3 DNA: TGTGCCTCCAGGGGGACAGCGAACACCGGGGAGCTGTTTTTT. It specifies CASRGTANTGELFF.

The chain recombines TRBV15 with TRBJ1-4; D uncertain. Germline V lookup: CDR1 LNHNV, CDR2 YYDKDF (reference sequence). CDR3 length: 18 amino acids. The V end was cut by 0 bases, the J end by 0 bases, with 14 bases between. DNA of the CDR3: TGTGCCACCAGCAGAGATCTTAGCAGCAGCACAACTAATGAAAAACTGTTTTTT. It encodes CATSRDLSSSTTNEKLFF.